What follows are 27 T cell receptor beta chains derived from one specimen sequenced in a study of regulatory T cells in long-lasting Graves disease. This sample's time point: persistent/refractory GD, antithyroid drugs over 5 years with positive TRAb. The TCR library used RNA extracted from PBMCs. The authors built TCR beta libraries using iRepertoire HTBI primers and Arm-PCR of CDR3 regions. One entry per CDR3 protein, called by TCRdb with MiXCR from the multiplex PCR reads. The repertoire holds about 420,000 distinct CDR3 sequences, with around a quarter as singletons. The sample consisted of peripheral blood mononuclear cells (PBMCs), taken when the disease was refractory, from a patient treated with antithyroid drugs. These receptors were obtained from a female donor with Graves disease.

This clonotype occurred many times. The V gene is TRBV20-1, the J gene TRBJ2-7; the match to TRBD2 covers 9 bases. Losses at the gene ends were 3 bases for V and 6 bases for J; bases not matched to a gene: 15. This CDR3 comprises 16 residues. The germline V gene encodes CDR1 DFQATT and CDR2 SNEGSKA (reference sequence). The CDR3 protein is CSASAPRGRALSEQYF. The CDR3 DNA reads TGCAGTGCTAGCGCCCCTCGCGGGAGGGCCCTCTCCGAGCAGTACTTC.

The table lists this clonotype with a few counts. The rearrangement joins TRBV6-2 or TRBV6-3 to TRBJ1-2, with 7 nucleotides matching TRBD1. Germline V CDR1 and CDR2: MNHEY, SVGEGT. The CDR3 loop spans 15 amino acids. The V and J ends lost 8 bases and 5 bases, in that order; junction bases with no gene match: 14. The CDR3 DNA reads as TGTGCCAGCGGATTTGGGACCGACAGGGAGTATGGCTACACCTTC. This sequence encodes CASGFGTDREYGYTF.

A few counts support this clonotype. The rearrangement uses TRBV12-3 or TRBV12-4 and TRBJ2-2, with D maybe TRBD2 (7 bases). Trimming removed 5 bases at V and 4 bases at J, with 11 bases between. The CDR3 totals 14 residues. CDR3 protein: CASSRRGGTGELFF. The DNA of the CDR3 is TGTGCCAGCAGTCGTAGGGGGGGCACCGGGGAGCTGTTTTTT.

The table lists this clonotype with many counts. The chain combines TRBV6-1 with TRBJ2-7; D remains ambiguous. With 6 bases removed from V and 0 bases from J, the gap between germline ends came to 6 bases. Germline V gene lookup returns CDR1 MNHNS and CDR2 SASEGT. The CDR3 covers 12 residues. CDR3 bases: TGTGCCAGCAGCACACTCTCCTACGAGCAGTACTTC. As protein: CASSTLSYEQYF.

This clonotype turned up a few times. The CDR3 nucleotides are TGTGCCTGGAGTGTACTGGATTGGGGACAGCCCCAGCATTTT. Protein: CAWSVLDWGQPQHF. V is TRBV30 and J is TRBJ1-5; D unclear. This CDR3 is 14 amino acids long. V lost 0 bases to trimming and J lost 7 bases, with 13 bases between them. CDR1 and CDR2 from the germline V gene are GTSNPN and SVGIG (reference sequence).

The table lists this clonotype with a few counts. The chain uses TRBV13 and TRBJ2-5; maybe TRBD2 (6 bases). V lost 1 base and J 3 bases, leaving 12 bases between the germline ends. The length of the CDR3 is 15 residues. CDR1 and CDR2 (germline): PRHDT, FYEKMQ (reference sequence). CDR3 nucleotides: TGTGCCAGCAGCTTAGCGGGGGACGGAAAAGAGACCCAGTACTTC. It is translated as CASSLAGDGKETQYF.

This clonotype showed up many times. The V call is TRBV2, the J call TRBJ1-1, with no clear D. Trimming removed 6 bases at V and 1 base at J, with 12 bases between. CDR3 size: 14 residues. Germline CDR1 and CDR2: SNHLY and FYNNEI. The CDR3: CASRDPRKNTEAFF. Written as DNA, the CDR3 is TGTGCCAGCAGAGATCCCAGGAAGAACACTGAAGCTTTCTTT.

V is TRBV19 and J is TRBJ2-1; D gene unclear. V lost 5 bases and J 2 bases, leaving 13 bases between the germline ends. The CDR3 runs to 15 residues. Germline assignment: CDR1 LNHDA and CDR2 SQIVND (reference sequence). DNA for the CDR3: TGTGCCAGTAGTCCTCAGCCTTTAACCTACAATGAGCAGTTCTTC. As protein: CASSPQPLTYNEQFF.

The table lists this clonotype with many counts. V and J are TRBV28 and TRBJ1-4; D uncertain. Germline CDR1 and CDR2: MDHEN and SYDVKM. This CDR3 region has 15 residues. Deletions cut 5 bases from V and 0 bases from J, with 10 bases between. The CDR3 DNA reads TGTGCCAGCAGTCCGGGCCAGCCAACTAATGAAAAACTGTTTTTT. Residues: CASSPGQPTNEKLFF.

This chain connects TRBV12-3 or TRBV12-4 to TRBJ2-1; D possibly corresponds to TRBD2 (6 bases). The CDR3 runs 14 residues. V was trimmed by 7 bases and J by 5 bases, leaving 15 bases between them. Here the CDR3 DNA reads TGTGCCAGCATCCCCCGGGGGAGCCACAATGAGCAGTTCTTC. Translation gives CASIPRGSHNEQFF.

This chain joins TRBV9 and TRBJ1-6; TRBD1 is a possible D gene (5 bases). The germline V gene encodes CDR1 SGDLS and CDR2 YYNGEE. The CDR3 length is 15 residues. Trimming took off 3 bases at V and 7 bases at J, with 14 bases between the two ends. CDR3: CASSAGHVGNSPLHF. The CDR3 DNA sequence: TGTGCCAGCAGCGCCGGACATGTGGGGAATTCACCCCTCCACTTT.

This clonotype has a single count. This chain joins TRBV20-1 and TRBJ2-3; TRBD2 matches 7 bases. CDR3 length: 15 amino acids. V gave up 6 bases and J gave up 3 bases; unmatched junction bases: 12. Germline V lookup: CDR1 DFQATT, CDR2 SNEGSKA (reference sequence). CDR3: CSADGVGGSTDTQYF. DNA of the CDR3: TGCAGTGCAGATGGGGTCGGCGGGAGTACAGATACGCAGTATTTT.

This clonotype was detected only a few times. This chain links TRBV11-1 with TRBJ2-2; D call uncertain. CDR3 size: 13 residues. CDR1 is SGHAT and CDR2 is FQDESV in the germline V gene (reference sequence). Trimming took off 5 bases at V and 7 bases at J, with 11 bases between the two ends. CDR3 bases: TGTGCCAGCAGCACCAATTGGTTCGGGGAGCTGTTTTTT. This encodes CASSTNWFGELFF.

The sample holds a few counts of this clonotype. The V gene is TRBV7-2, the J gene TRBJ2-7; 7 nucleotides line up with TRBD2. Germline values: CDR1 SGHTA, CDR2 FQGNSA. The CDR3 consists of 15 residues. V was clipped by 5 bases and J by 6 bases; unmatched bases: 13. DNA for the CDR3: TGTGCCAGCAGCCGAACCACCACTAGCGTGGGCGAGCAGTACTTC. This sequence encodes CASSRTTTSVGEQYF. Drawing the rest from reference TRBV7-2 and TRBJ2-7, the complete variable domain is GAGVSQSPSNKVTEKGKDVELRCDPISGHTALYWYRQSLGQGLEFLIYFQGNSAPDKSGLPSDRFSAERTGGSVSTLTIQRTQQEDSAVYLCASSRTTTSVGEQYFGPGTRLTVT.

There are a few counts of this clonotype. A read error may produce the germline difference seen at one junction end. The V gene is TRBV5-1, the J gene TRBJ1-1; 7 nucleotides align to TRBD1. This CDR3 has 15 residues. Germline V gene sequence: CDR1 SGHRS, CDR2 YFSETQ. In nucleotides, the CDR3 is TGTGCCAGCAGCTCTGACAGGGTCGGTGACACTGAAGCTTTCTTT. It yields the protein CASSSDRVGDTEAFF.

A remark on this clonotype: This may be a read error, as it is one base from a much larger clone. The chain carries TRBV12-3 or TRBV12-4 and TRBJ2-7; 9 positions match TRBD2. The CDR3 sequence is 15 residues long. Trimming removed 5 bases from V and 5 bases from J; junction bases left unmatched: 10. The CDR3 nucleotides read TGTGCCAGCAGTCAAGGGACTAGCCCCCGTCACGAGCAGTACTTC. Translating gives CASSQGTSPRHEQYF.

The genes are TRBV19 and TRBJ2-7, with D possibly being TRBD2 (5 bases). The CDR3 is 17 amino acids. Between the trimmed V and J ends, which lost 3 bases and 1 base, there was a span of 19 bases. Germline lookup yields CDR1 LNHDA and CDR2 SQIVND (reference sequence). The CDR3 protein is CASSMLPGYRGSYEQYF. The CDR3 DNA reads TGTGCCAGTAGTATGCTCCCGGGTTACAGAGGGTCCTACGAGCAGTACTTC.

This clonotype was counted a few times. This chain connects TRBV20-1 to TRBJ2-3, with 9 bases aligning to TRBD2. Germline assignment: CDR1 DFQATT and CDR2 SNEGSKA (reference sequence). The CDR3 is 15 amino acids. J lost 1 base, V lost 3 bases, and 5 bases had no gene match. The CDR3 DNA reads as TGCAGTGCTAGGCGACTAGCGGACGGCACAGATACGCAGTATTTT. Encoded protein: CSARRLADGTDTQYF.

This sequence joins TRBV30 and TRBJ1-3; TRBD1 matches 8 bases. Trimming removed 0 bases from V and 0 bases from J; junction bases left unmatched: 4. The CDR3 totals 16 residues. The germline CDR1 and CDR2 sequences are GTSNPN and SVGIG (reference sequence). CDR3 amino acids: CAWSVHQGASGNTIYF. Here the CDR3 DNA reads TGTGCCTGGAGTGTACATCAGGGGGCCTCTGGAAACACCATATATTTT.

The CDR3 reads CASSETSGEEETQYF. The CDR3 region has the DNA TGTGCCAGTAGTGAGACTAGCGGGGAAGAAGAGACCCAGTACTTC. The V gene is TRBV19, the J gene TRBJ2-5, with 11 bases lining up with TRBD2. Germline trimming cut 5 bases from V and 3 bases from J; bases unmatched to any gene: 5. Germline CDR1 reads LNHDA; CDR2 reads SQIVND (reference sequence). The CDR3 has 15 amino acids.

This clonotype has more than one count but fewer than ten. The chain links TRBV30 to TRBJ2-6; 7 nucleotides agree with TRBD1. In germline, CDR1 is GTSNPN, CDR2 SVGIG (reference sequence). Trimming at V came to 5 bases and at J to 2 bases, leaving 6 bases not matched to a gene. The CDR3 length is 15 residues. The CDR3 DNA reads TGTGCCTGGGACCGTCAGGGGGCTGGGGCCAACGTCCTGACTTTC. Encoded protein: CAWDRQGAGANVLTF.

Concerning this clonotype itself: A read error is likely here: a far larger clone is one base away. This rearrangement joins TRBV2 to TRBJ2-1; 13 bases fit TRBD2. J gave up 10 bases and V 8 bases, and 5 bases lay outside the gene matches. CDR3 length equals 13 residues. CDR1 and CDR2 from the germline V gene are SNHLY and FYNNEI. CDR3 sequence (DNA): TGTGCCAGCGGACTAGCGGGAGTTTACGAGCAGTTCTTC. Amino acid sequence: CASGLAGVYEQFF.

The V and J genes are TRBV6-1 and TRBJ2-5; D perhaps matches TRBD1 (5 bases). Germline CDR1 and CDR2: MNHNS and SASEGT. The CDR3 has 13 amino acids. V gave up 6 bases and J gave up 7 bases, with 15 bases separating them. CDR3 sequence reads: CASRNPGIGTQYF. CDR3 sequence (DNA): TGTGCCAGCAGGAACCCAGGGATAGGGACCCAGTACTTC.

This clonotype was counted many times. This chain links TRBV28 with TRBJ2-7; tentative D call: TRBD1 (6 bases). Per germline, CDR1 MDHEN and CDR2 SYDVKM. Trimming stripped 3 bases from V and 1 base from J, with 10 bases between. CDR3 length: 14 amino acids. CDR3: CASSLTGVSYEQYF. CDR3 nucleotide sequence: TGTGCCAGCAGTTTGACAGGCGTTTCCTACGAGCAGTACTTC.

This clonotype appeared many times. DNA of the CDR3: TGTGCCAGCAGTCCCCTGTACCAGTCTCACGAGCAGTACTTC. This codes for CASSPLYQSHEQYF. V and J are TRBV28 and TRBJ2-7; D unclear. V was shortened by 5 bases and J by 5 bases, with 16 bases between the two germline ends. The CDR3 loop spans 14 amino acids. Germline CDR1 MDHEN, CDR2 SYDVKM.

The J gene is TRBJ2-5, the V gene TRBV7-3; weak D call: TRBD2 (5 bases). Germline CDR1 is SGHTA and CDR2 is FQGTGA. CDR3 length: 14 amino acids. The ends were cut back, 6 bases at V and 2 bases at J, with 13 bases in the middle. The CDR3 coding sequence is TGTGCCAGCAGTACCATTTGGACTCAAGAGACCCAGTACTTC. Amino acid sequence: CASSTIWTQETQYF.

The chain uses TRBV19 and TRBJ1-4, with D tentatively TRBD1 (5 bases). The V gene lost 1 base and the J gene lost 12 bases, with 12 bases spanning the gap. The germline V gene encodes CDR1 LNHDA and CDR2 SQIVND (reference sequence). This CDR3 is 13 amino acids long. The CDR3 coding sequence is TGTGCCAGTAGTATAGGGGAACGAGGGGAACTGTTTTTT. It codes for CASSIGERGELFF.